The clone carrying this T cell receptor (beta chain) came up once. This record comes from a study of radiotherapy plus CTLA-4 blockade in lung cancer. Profiling relied on immunoSEQ multiplex PCR, and the TCRdb table lists in-frame clones only, not all of them. The repertoire holds approximately 25,000 clones, with about four fifths as singletons. This CDR3 region has 13 residues. CDR1 SGHNT and CDR2 YENEEA come from the germline V gene. Deletions cut 5 bases from V and 8 bases from J, with 13 bases between. This sequence was found in a human donor with non-small cell lung cancer that progressed on radiotherapy plus ipilimumab. The chain carries TRBV11-3 and TRBJ2-4; tentative D call: TRBD1 (5 bases). The source material was peripheral blood, sampled from a patient treated with radiotherapy plus ipilimumab. CDR3 in amino acids: CASSLGHPDIQYF. The CDR3 DNA follows: TGTGCCAGCAGCCTCGGACACCCGGACATTCAGTACTTC.